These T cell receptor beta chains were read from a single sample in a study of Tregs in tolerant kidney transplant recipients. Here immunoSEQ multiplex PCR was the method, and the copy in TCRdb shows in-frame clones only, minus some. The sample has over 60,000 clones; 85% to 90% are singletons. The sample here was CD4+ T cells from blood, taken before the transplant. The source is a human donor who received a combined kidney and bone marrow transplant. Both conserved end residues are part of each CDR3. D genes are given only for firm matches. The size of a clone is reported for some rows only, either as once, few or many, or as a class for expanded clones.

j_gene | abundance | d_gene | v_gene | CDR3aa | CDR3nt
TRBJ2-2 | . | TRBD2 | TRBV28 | CASNPGLAGVVDTGELFF | TGTGCCAGCAACCCTGGACTAGCGGGAGTGGTCGACACCGGGGAGCTGTTTTTT
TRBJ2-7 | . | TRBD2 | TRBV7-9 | CASSSARGESVAEQYF | TGTGCCAGCAGCTCCGCACGGGGGGAATCGGTCGCCGAGCAGTACTTC
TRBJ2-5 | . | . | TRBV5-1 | CASSSQVGGRQETQYF | TGCGCCAGCAGCAGCCAGGTGGGGGGGCGACAAGAGACCCAGTACTTC
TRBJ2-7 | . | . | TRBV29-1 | CSVGESYEQYF | TGCAGCGTTGGTGAGTCCTACGAGCAGTACTTC
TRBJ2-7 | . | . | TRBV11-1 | CASSLAEDYEQYF | TGTGCCAGCAGCTTAGCGGAGGACTACGAGCAGTACTTC
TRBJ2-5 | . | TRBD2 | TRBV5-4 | CASTTGLAGVKTQYF | TGTGCCAGCACCACGGGACTAGCGGGAGTAAAGACCCAGTACTTC
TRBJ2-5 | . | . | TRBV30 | CAWSVDGETQYF | TGTGCCTGGAGTGTCGACGGGGAGACCCAGTACTTC
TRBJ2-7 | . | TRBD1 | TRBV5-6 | CASRMRDSSYEQYF | TGTGCCAGCAGAATGAGGGACAGTTCCTACGAGCAGTACTTC
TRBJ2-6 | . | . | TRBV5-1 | CASSWNPGDSSGANVLTF | TGCGCCAGCAGCTGGAATCCAGGGGATAGCTCTGGGGCCAACGTCCTGACTTTC
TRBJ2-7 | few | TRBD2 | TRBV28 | CASSSPGAGDYEQYF | TGTGCCAGCAGCTCACCCGGAGCGGGAGACTACGAGCAGTACTTC
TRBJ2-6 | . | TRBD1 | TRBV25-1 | CASSETGGTGANVLTF | TGTGCCAGCAGTGAAACAGGGGGAACTGGGGCCAACGTCCTGACTTTC
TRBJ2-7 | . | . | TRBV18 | CASSPPGLSAYEQYF | TGTGCCAGCTCACCACCAGGACTTAGCGCCTACGAGCAGTACTTC
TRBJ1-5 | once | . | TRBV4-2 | CASSQVRSNQPQHF | TGTGCCAGCAGCCAAGTCAGGAGCAATCAGCCCCAGCATTTT
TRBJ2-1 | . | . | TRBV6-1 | CASSQTGGAYNEQFF | TGTGCCAGCAGTCAGACAGGTGGCGCCTACAATGAGCAGTTCTTC
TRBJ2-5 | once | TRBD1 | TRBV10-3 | CAISPGTAAQETQYF | TGTGCCATCAGCCCCGGGACAGCCGCCCAAGAGACCCAGTACTTC
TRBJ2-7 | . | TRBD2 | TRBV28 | CASSSAGGPYEQYF | TGTGCCAGCAGTTCGGCGGGAGGGCCCTACGAGCAGTACTTC
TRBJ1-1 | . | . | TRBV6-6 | CASSFRQTNTEAFF | TGTGCCAGCAGTTTTAGACAGACGAACACTGAAGCTTTCTTT
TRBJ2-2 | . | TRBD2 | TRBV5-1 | CASSSFSGLAAGAVTGELFF | TGCGCCAGCAGCTCTTTCTCCGGACTAGCGGCAGGGGCCGTCACCGGGGAGCTGTTTTTT
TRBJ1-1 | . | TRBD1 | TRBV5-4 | CASSQTGLDEAFF | TGTGCCAGCAGCCAGACAGGGTTGGATGAAGCTTTCTTT
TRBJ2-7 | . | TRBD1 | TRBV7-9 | CASSLEQGAVNEQYF | TGTGCCAGCAGCTTAGAGCAGGGGGCTGTCAACGAGCAGTACTTC
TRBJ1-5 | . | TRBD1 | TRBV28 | CATQRDSLNQPQHF | TGTGCCACCCAAAGGGACAGTCTCAATCAGCCCCAGCATTTT
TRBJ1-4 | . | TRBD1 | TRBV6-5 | CASRSDRGLEKLFF | TGTGCCAGCAGATCGGACAGGGGCTTGGAAAAACTGTTTTTT
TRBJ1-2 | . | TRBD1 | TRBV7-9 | CASSLSTGDGYTF | TGTGCCAGCAGCTTATCGACAGGGGATGGCTACACCTTC
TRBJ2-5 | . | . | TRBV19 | CASSTGFQETQYF | TGTGCCAGTAGTACAGGGTTCCAAGAGACCCAGTACTTC